The 31 T cell receptor beta chains listed next were all sequenced from one sample in a study of blood T cell repertoires in COVID-19. This table comes from immunoSEQ multiplex PCR, and its TCRdb copy is limited to in-frame clones, with some not included. The profile shows 25,000 to 30,000 clones, 90% of them singletons. The sequencing sample was made of peripheral blood. These receptors originate from a man aged 65 to 79 with active or convalescent COVID-19.

The rearrangement uses TRBV2 and TRBJ1-5; D perhaps matches TRBD1 (5 bases). The germline V gene encodes CDR1 SNHLY and CDR2 FYNNEI. V was shortened by 6 bases and J by 4 bases, with 10 bases between the two germline ends. CDR3 length equals 13 residues. Here the CDR3 DNA reads TGTGCCAGCAGGACAGACCTTAATCAGCCCCAGCATTTT. Its protein is CASRTDLNQPQHF. Full variable domain (outside the CDR3, taken from reference TRBV2 and TRBJ1-5): EPEVTQTPSHQVTQMGQEVILRCVPISNHLYFYWYRQILGQKVEFLVSFYNNEISEKSEIFDDQFSVERPDGSNFTLKIRSTKLEDSAMYFCASRTDLNQPQHFGDGTRLSIL.

The chain recombines TRBV7-8 with TRBJ1-2; D possibly corresponds to TRBD1 (5 bases). From germline, CDR1 is SGHVS and CDR2 FQNEAQ. The CDR3 consists of 13 residues. Trimming left V 7 bases short and J 5 bases short, with 14 bases between. CDR3 DNA sequence: TGTGCCAGCACCCAGGGAGGGCCTTATGGCTACACCTTC. It translates to CASTQGGPYGYTF.

The gene calls are TRBV9 and TRBJ2-1; possibly TRBD2 for D (5 bases). The V end was cut by 1 base, the J end by 8 bases, with 19 bases between. Germline CDR1 and CDR2: SGDLS and YYNGEE. This CDR3 spans 16 amino acids. The CDR3 reads CASSVSPMAGTYEQFF. The CDR3 DNA sequence: TGTGCCAGCAGCGTATCACCCATGGCGGGTACGTATGAGCAGTTCTTC.

The chain links TRBV6-5 to TRBJ2-2; perhaps TRBD2 as D (6 bases). Germline CDR1 MNHEY, CDR2 SVGAGI. The CDR3 has 15 amino acids. The germline V and J ends were trimmed by 10 bases and 0 bases, with 15 bases remaining between them. CDR3 sequence (DNA): TGTGCCACTGCCAGGTGGGGGGCGAACACCGGGGAGCTGTTTTTT. Its translation is CATARWGANTGELFF.

The V gene is TRBV7-9, the J gene TRBJ1-5, with D perhaps TRBD1 (6 bases). This CDR3 spans 16 amino acids. From germline, CDR1 is SEHNR and CDR2 FQNEAQ (reference sequence). V was trimmed by 5 bases and J by 2 bases, leaving 16 bases between them. The CDR3 spells CASSPGGGGRNQPQHF. In DNA form, the CDR3 reads TGTGCCAGCAGCCCCGGCGGCGGGGGCCGCAATCAGCCCCAGCATTTT.

This chain links TRBV19 with TRBJ1-5; unclear D gene. The CDR3 extends over 13 amino acids. Germline CDR1 is LNHDA and CDR2 is SQIVND (reference sequence). Trimming pared 0 bases from V and 6 bases from J, leaving 6 bases between. DNA of the CDR3: TGTGCCAGTAGTATAGACCGGGGTCAGCCCCAGCATTTT. Amino acid sequence: CASSIDRGQPQHF.

The V call is TRBV11-2, the J call TRBJ1-6; D ambiguous. The CDR3 runs to 13 residues. The V end was cut by 0 bases, the J end by 7 bases, with 4 bases between. The germline gives CDR1 SGHAT, CDR2 FQNNGV. Here the CDR3 DNA reads TGTGCCAGCAGCTTAGATATCAATTCACCCCTCCACTTT. It translates to CASSLDINSPLHF.

The CDR3 reads CASSLAWGQANNEQFF. In DNA form, the CDR3 reads TGCGCCAGCAGCTTGGCCTGGGGACAGGCTAACAATGAGCAGTTCTTC. This chain joins TRBV5-1 and TRBJ2-1, with 8 bases lining up with TRBD1. Trimming removed 0 bases from V and 5 bases from J; junction bases left unmatched: 7. The CDR3 extends over 16 amino acids. Germline CDR1 SGHRS, CDR2 YFSETQ. Together with reference TRBV5-1 and TRBJ2-1, the CDR3 gives the full variable domain: KAGVTQTPRYLIKTRGQQVTLSCSPISGHRSVSWYQQTPGQGLQFLFEYFSETQRNKGNFPGRFSGRQFSNSRSEMNVSTLELGDSALYLCASSLAWGQANNEQFFGPGTRLTVL.

This clone was seen a single time. The chain carries TRBV2 and TRBJ2-5; the match to TRBD2 covers 8 bases. This CDR3 is 14 amino acids long. V lost 6 bases to trimming and J lost 4 bases; unmatched junction nucleotides: 7. Looked up from germline, CDR1 is SNHLY and CDR2 is FYNNEI. The CDR3 here is CASSPRGGGETQYF. CDR3 DNA sequence: TGTGCCAGCAGCCCTCGGGGGGGAGGAGAGACCCAGTACTTC.

The chain carries TRBV24-1 and TRBJ2-1, with D possibly matching TRBD2 (5 bases). The CDR3 runs to 13 residues. From germline, CDR1 is KGHDR and CDR2 SFDVKD. V lost 4 bases to trimming and J lost 6 bases, with 9 bases between them. In DNA form, the CDR3 reads TGTGCCACCAGTGAGGCCGGACTCAATGAGCAGTTCTTC. This sequence encodes CATSEAGLNEQFF.

The rearrangement uses TRBV7-9 and TRBJ2-2, with 7 bases aligning to TRBD2. Trimming cost V 5 bases and J 6 bases; bases outside gene matches: 9. The CDR3 loop spans 15 amino acids. CDR1 and CDR2 from the germline V gene are SEHNR and FQNEAQ (reference sequence). The CDR3 DNA reads TGTGCCAGCAGCCCTCGGGAGCTAGCGGCCGGGGAGCTGTTTTTT. This codes for CASSPRELAAGELFF.

The chain is built from TRBV6-6 and TRBJ2-5; perhaps TRBD2 as D (5 bases). Germline CDR1 and CDR2: MNHNY and SVGAGI (reference sequence). Trimming removed 9 bases from V and 4 bases from J, with 18 bases in between. The CDR3 consists of 14 residues. The CDR3 is CASLKSGEGETQYF. Here the CDR3 DNA reads TGTGCCAGTCTTAAAAGCGGAGAGGGAGAGACCCAGTACTTC.

The chain uses TRBV18 and TRBJ1-5, with D hard to call. The CDR3 has 15 residues. CDR1 is KGHSH and CDR2 is LQKENI in the germline V gene. The V gene lost 4 bases and the J gene lost 2 bases, with 12 bases spanning the gap. The CDR3 reads CASSLSGNGNQPQHF. As DNA, the CDR3 is TGTGCCAGCTCACTTTCAGGTAACGGCAATCAGCCCCAGCATTTT.

This clone came up once. The chain couples TRBV19 to TRBJ1-5; TRBD1 aligns across 9 bases. The CDR3 length is 15 residues. Germline CDR1 reads LNHDA; CDR2 reads SQIVND (reference sequence). The V gene end was trimmed by 4 bases and the J gene end by 6 bases; junction bases not matched to a gene: 7. The CDR3 coding sequence is TGTGCCAGTAGTACCGTTGGGACAGGGACTCAGCCCCAGCATTTT. As protein: CASSTVGTGTQPQHF.

This chain uses TRBV5-8 with TRBJ2-5; a possible D gene is TRBD1 (6 bases). Germline V gene sequence: CDR1 SGHTS, CDR2 YDEGEE. Trimming took 2 bases from V and 5 from J, leaving 16 bases between them. The CDR3 totals 15 residues. CDR3 in amino acids: CASSLSGPRGETQYF. The CDR3 bases are TGTGCCAGCAGCTTATCGGGGCCTAGGGGGGAGACCCAGTACTTC.

The rearrangement joins TRBV6-5 to TRBJ2-2; D is unresolved. The CDR3 is made up of 14 amino acids. V was trimmed by 6 bases and J by 1 base, leaving 9 bases between them. Germline CDR1 is MNHEY and CDR2 is SVGAGI. The CDR3, as DNA: TGTGCCAGCAGCGCCGCAGGGAACACCGGGGAGCTGTTTTTT. Protein product: CASSAAGNTGELFF.

The CDR3 sequence is CASSLAGGGGYSETQYF. Written as DNA, the CDR3 is TGTGCCAGCAGCTTAGCGGGCGGAGGGGGCTACTCTGAGACCCAGTACTTC. The V gene is TRBV7-6, the J gene TRBJ2-5, with a weak D call TRBD1 (7 bases). Germline lookup yields CDR1 SGHVS and CDR2 FNYEAQ. The CDR3 has 17 residues. V was clipped by 0 bases and J by 5 bases, with 19 bases between them.

V usage is TRBV3-1 (or the pseudogene TRBV3-2) and J usage is TRBJ1-5, with unresolved D. Germline V gene sequence: CDR1 LGHDT, CDR2 YNNKEL (reference sequence). CDR3 length: 15 residues. V was shortened by 3 bases and J by 2 bases, with 11 bases between the two germline ends. The CDR3 loop reads CASSQRAVGNQPQHF. The CDR3 region has the DNA TGTGCCAGCAGCCAGAGGGCAGTGGGCAATCAGCCCCAGCATTTT.

The chain joins TRBV7-8 to TRBJ1-4, with D hard to call. The CDR3 runs 14 residues. CDR1 and CDR2 (germline): SGHVS, FQNEAQ. With 1 base removed from V and 7 bases from J, the gap between germline ends came to 10 bases. The CDR3 DNA reads TGTGCCAGCAGCTTAGGCGGGCAGAGTGAAAAACTGTTTTTT. Translating it yields CASSLGGQSEKLFF.

The chain is built from TRBV5-1 and TRBJ2-3, with 7 bases identical to TRBD2. The CDR3 has 14 residues. Germline CDR1 reads SGHRS; CDR2 reads YFSETQ. Losses at the gene ends were 5 bases for V and 0 bases for J; bases not matched to a gene: 3. In nucleotides, the CDR3 is TGCGCCAGCAGTCCTAGCGGAAGCACAGATACGCAGTATTTT. This translates into CASSPSGSTDTQYF.

The J gene is TRBJ2-5, the V gene TRBV5-1, with D uncertain. Trimming pared 0 bases from V and 2 bases from J, leaving 8 bases between. The CDR3 sequence is 14 residues long. The germline CDR1 and CDR2 sequences are SGHRS and YFSETQ. The CDR3 DNA reads TGCGCCAGCAGCTTGGGGCCAGGTCAAGAGACCCAGTACTTC. This sequence encodes CASSLGPGQETQYF.

The CDR3: CASRVTVGPYEQYF. The CDR3 region has the DNA TGTGCCAGTAGGGTGACAGTGGGGCCCTACGAGCAGTACTTC. The rearrangement joins TRBV19 to TRBJ2-7, with a weak D call TRBD1 (5 bases). Trimming removed 6 bases from V and 2 bases from J, with 14 bases in between. This CDR3 has 14 amino acids. The germline CDR1 and CDR2 sequences are LNHDA and SQIVND (reference sequence).

This chain links TRBV18 with TRBJ2-1; TRBD2 matches at 8 bases. The germline V gene encodes CDR1 KGHSH and CDR2 LQKENI. J lost 7 bases, V lost 0 bases, and 11 bases had no gene match. CDR3 length equals 17 residues. The CDR3 DNA reads as TGTGCCAGCTCACCACCCCGGCTAGCGGGTGTATCGAATGAGCAGTTCTTC. It encodes CASSPPRLAGVSNEQFF.

The V gene is TRBV27, the J gene TRBJ2-7; 9 nucleotides line up with TRBD1. J gave up 7 bases and V 1 base, and 8 bases lay outside the gene matches. The V gene's germline CDR1 is MNHEY and CDR2 SMNVEV (reference sequence). The CDR3 is 15 residues long. The CDR3 sequence: CASSLWGQGLSEQYF. The CDR3 DNA follows: TGTGCCAGCAGTTTATGGGGACAGGGTTTGAGTGAGCAGTACTTC.

This chain uses TRBV7-2 with TRBJ2-2; D call uncertain. This CDR3 contains 15 residues. Trimming left V 1 base short and J 3 bases short, with 9 bases between. CDR1 SGHTA and CDR2 FQGNSA come from the germline V gene. The CDR3 protein is CASSLVFPDTGELFF. In DNA form, the CDR3 reads TGTGCCAGCAGCTTAGTCTTCCCAGACACCGGGGAGCTGTTTTTT.

The chain links TRBV21-1 to TRBJ2-2; TRBD1 is the table's D call, not checked against the DNA. TRBV21-1 is deemed a pseudogene. This CDR3 is built from 17 residues. CDR3 DNA: TGTGCCAGCAGCAAAGCAAAGGGCAGGGGGGACACCGGGGAGCTGTTTTTT. Translating it yields CASSKAKGRGDTGELFF.

The genes are TRBV5-4 and TRBJ2-6; TRBD1 might be the D (6 bases). Between the trimmed V and J ends, which lost 4 bases and 1 base, there was a span of 15 bases. This CDR3 comprises 17 residues. Germline CDR1 SGHNT, CDR2 YYREEE (reference sequence). This CDR3 reads CASSTLQGSSGANVLTF. CDR3 in DNA: TGTGCCAGCAGCACCCTACAGGGTTCATCTGGGGCCAACGTCCTGACTTTC.

The J gene is TRBJ2-3, the V gene TRBV5-1; 8 nucleotides agree with TRBD2. Germline trimming cut 4 bases from V and 5 bases from J; bases unmatched to any gene: 6. The CDR3 is 14 residues long. Germline CDR1 SGHRS, CDR2 YFSETQ. The CDR3 DNA follows: TGCGCCAGCAGCCTGGGACTAGGGTTAGATACGCAGTATTTT. Translation: CASSLGLGLDTQYF.

The chain employs TRBV24-1 and TRBJ2-7; D remains ambiguous. The length of the CDR3 is 14 residues. Germline values: CDR1 KGHDR, CDR2 SFDVKD. V lost 1 base and J lost 5, with 11 bases in between. CDR3 protein: CATSDFPGFDEQYF. The CDR3 DNA reads TGTGCCACCAGTGATTTTCCGGGTTTCGACGAGCAGTACTTC.

A single count supports this clone. The CDR3 DNA is TGCGCCAGCAGCTTGGAAGGGGGTATGGACTATGGCTACACCTTC. It is translated as CASSLEGGMDYGYTF. The chain is built from TRBV5-1 and TRBJ1-2; tentatively, D is TRBD1 (6 bases). The germline CDR1 and CDR2 sequences are SGHRS and YFSETQ. The CDR3 has 15 amino acids. Trimming removed 0 bases from V and 3 bases from J, with 12 bases in between.

This chain links TRBV7-9 with TRBJ1-5; 7 positions agree with TRBD1. Germline trimming cut 1 base from V and 6 bases from J; bases unmatched to any gene: 6. Germline CDR1 and CDR2: SEHNR and FQNEAQ (reference sequence). The CDR3 is 15 residues long. CDR3 sequence: CASSLGGGASQPQHF. The CDR3 DNA follows: TGTGCCAGCAGCTTAGGAGGGGGCGCTTCTCAGCCCCAGCATTTT. The full variable domain, its missing parts supplied by reference TRBV7-9 and TRBJ1-5, is DTGVSQNPRHKITKRGQNVTFRCDPISEHNRLYWYRQTLGQGPEFLTYFQNEAQLEKSRLLSDRFSAERPKGSFSTLEIQRTEQGDSAMYLCASSLGGGASQPQHFGDGTRLSIL.